The 18 T cell receptor beta chains given below trace back to one sample, sequenced in a study of technical replicates of blood from a handful of donors. Measured with immunoSEQ multiplex PCR; TCRdb has only the in-frame clones, and not every one. The data hold 70,000 to 85,000 clones, with just under 95% observed a single time. The sample consisted of T cells isolated from PBMCs. All receptors derive from a human donor in good health.

The chain recombines TRBV4-1 with TRBJ1-3; 9 bases map to TRBD1. The CDR3 consists of 14 residues. Germline lookup yields CDR1 MGHRA and CDR2 YSYEKL. Trimming at V came to 4 bases and at J to 8 bases, leaving 6 bases not matched to a gene. CDR3 protein: CASSRGQGRDTIYF. The CDR3 DNA follows: TGCGCCAGCAGCCGGGGACAGGGAAGGGACACCATATATTTT.

The gene calls are TRBV4-2 and TRBJ1-1, with D possibly matching TRBD1 (6 bases). The germline gives CDR1 LGHNA, CDR2 YNFKEQ. CDR3 length: 16 amino acids. The ends were cut back, 4 bases at V and 4 bases at J, with 19 bases in the middle. The CDR3 DNA reads TGTGCCAGCAGCCCTGGATTGGTCTCGACAGGCACTGAAGCTTTCTTT. Encoded protein: CASSPGLVSTGTEAFF.

This chain uses TRBV2 with TRBJ2-1; 9 nucleotides agree with TRBD1. The CDR3 consists of 17 residues. Germline CDR1 and CDR2: SNHLY and FYNNEI. J gave up 3 bases and V 5 bases, and 11 bases lay outside the gene matches. As DNA, the CDR3 is TGTGCCAGCAGTACTTTCGGGACAGGGTCAGACTACAATGAGCAGTTCTTC. It specifies CASSTFGTGSDYNEQFF. Complete variable domain (other parts from reference TRBV2 and TRBJ2-1): EPEVTQTPSHQVTQMGQEVILRCVPISNHLYFYWYRQILGQKVEFLVSFYNNEISEKSEIFDDQFSVERPDGSNFTLKIRSTKLEDSAMYFCASSTFGTGSDYNEQFFGPGTRLTVL.

V gene TRBV5-1 combines with J gene TRBJ2-2; the D gene is possibly TRBD1 (6 bases). Trimming took 8 bases from V and 0 from J, leaving 11 bases between them. Germline V gene data show CDR1 as SGHRS and CDR2 as YFSETQ. The CDR3 is 14 amino acids. The chain's CDR3 is CASYDRTNTGELFF. CDR3 nucleotides: TGCGCCAGTTATGACAGGACGAACACCGGGGAGCTGTTTTTT.

The V call is TRBV29-1, the J call TRBJ2-7; maybe TRBD2 (5 bases). Germline CDR1 is SQVTM and CDR2 is ANQGSEA. V gave up 7 bases and J gave up 1 base, with 14 bases separating them. This CDR3 has 13 residues. The CDR3 nucleotides read TGCAGCGCTGCCGACGGGGAATCCTACGAGCAGTACTTC. Residues: CSAADGESYEQYF.

The chain carries TRBV7-2 and TRBJ1-1; 7 nucleotides match TRBD1. The CDR3 loop spans 15 amino acids. The germline gives CDR1 SGHTA, CDR2 FQGNSA. J was trimmed by 4 bases and V by 2 bases; bases with no gene match: 7. As DNA, the CDR3 is TGTGCCAGCAGCTTACAGACAGGGATGTCCACTGAAGCTTTCTTT. Translation gives CASSLQTGMSTEAFF.

J is TRBJ1-5 and V is TRBV28, with a weak D call TRBD1 (5 bases). The CDR3 runs 12 residues. The germline V gene encodes CDR1 MDHEN and CDR2 SYDVKM. V was pared by 7 bases and J by 6 bases, with 10 bases between. The CDR3 is CASKPGPQPQHF. The CDR3 coding sequence is TGTGCCAGCAAGCCAGGGCCTCAGCCCCAGCATTTT.

The chain links TRBV25-1 to TRBJ2-7; TRBD2 aligns across 15 bases. The CDR3 contains 16 residues. Trimming took 3 bases from V and 4 from J; bases not matched to a gene: 4. CDR1 MGHDK and CDR2 SYGVNS come from the germline V gene. The CDR3 region has the DNA TGTGCCAGCAGTGAGGCTGGACTAGCGGGAGGGTACGAGCAGTACTTC. It codes for CASSEAGLAGGYEQYF.

The gene calls are TRBV11-2 and TRBJ2-1; the D gene is possibly TRBD2 (5 bases). Germline V gene sequence: CDR1 SGHAT, CDR2 FQNNGV. There are 15 residues in the CDR3. The V end lost 5 bases, the J end lost 4 bases, and 15 bases lay between the germline ends. In DNA form, the CDR3 reads TGTGCCAGCAGCCTTAGCGCTACGACATACAATGAGCAGTTCTTC. Translated, it gives CASSLSATTYNEQFF.

V is TRBV7-3 and J is TRBJ2-1, with D possibly being TRBD2 (5 bases). This CDR3 is built from 15 residues. Germline V gene lookup returns CDR1 SGHTA and CDR2 FQGTGA. Trimming cost V 1 base and J 6 bases, with 13 bases left between them. The CDR3 reads CASSLIGGSPNEQFF. The CDR3 bases are TGTGCCAGCAGCTTAATAGGTGGGAGTCCCAATGAGCAGTTCTTC.

The rearrangement uses TRBV5-4 and TRBJ2-2; no firm D call. The CDR3 loop spans 14 amino acids. Between the trimmed V and J ends, which lost 0 bases and 1 base, there was a span of 4 bases. Germline CDR1 reads SGHNT; CDR2 reads YYREEE (reference sequence). CDR3 DNA sequence: TGTGCCAGCAGCTTGGATATGAACACCGGGGAGCTGTTTTTT. Translated: CASSLDMNTGELFF.

The V call is TRBV2, the J call TRBJ2-5; TRBD1 might be the D (6 bases). Germline CDR1 reads SNHLY; CDR2 reads FYNNEI. The CDR3 runs 14 residues. Between the trimmed V and J ends, which lost 3 bases and 5 bases, there was a span of 13 bases. CDR3 loop: CASSEDRRPETQYF. The CDR3 DNA reads TGTGCCAGCAGTGAGGACAGACGCCCGGAGACCCAGTACTTC.

This rearrangement joins TRBV4-2 to TRBJ2-1, with 9 bases matching TRBD1. The CDR3 spans 16 residues. V shed 2 bases and J 4 bases; nucleotides not matched to a gene: 6. Germline loops: CDR1 LGHNA, CDR2 YNFKEQ. The CDR3 is CASSQRQDRGYNEQFF. The CDR3 DNA follows: TGTGCCAGCAGCCAACGTCAGGACAGGGGTTACAATGAGCAGTTCTTC.

The chain joins TRBV27 to TRBJ2-1, with TRBD1 matching over 7 bases. The ends lost 6 bases at V and 3 bases at J; junction bases unmatched: 8. Germline values: CDR1 MNHEY, CDR2 SMNVEV (reference sequence). The CDR3 length is 15 residues. Here the CDR3 DNA reads TGTGCCAGCAGAATTATCCAGGGGGACTACAATGAGCAGTTCTTC. Protein sequence: CASRIIQGDYNEQFF.

V usage is TRBV7-9 and J usage is TRBJ1-3, with unresolved D. V lost 1 base and J lost 0, with 4 bases in between. The CDR3 has 14 amino acids. Germline CDR1 is SEHNR and CDR2 is FQNEAQ (reference sequence). DNA of the CDR3: TGTGCCAGCAGCTTAGAGCGCTCTGGAAACACCATATATTTT. This translates into CASSLERSGNTIYF.

Concerning this clone itself: At one boundary the junction diverges from the germline segment, which might be a read error. The chain employs TRBV20-1 and TRBJ1-2, with D unresolved. From germline, CDR1 is DFQATT and CDR2 SNEGSKA (reference sequence). There are 9 residues in the CDR3. The CDR3 bases are TGCAGTGCTAGGACACCTCTTCGCTTC. Protein product: CSARTPLRF.

The chain recombines TRBV7-2 with TRBJ2-7; D perhaps matches TRBD2 (5 bases). CDR3 length equals 15 residues. The V end lost 6 bases, the J end lost 6 bases, and 21 bases lay between the germline ends. Germline V gives CDR1 SGHTA, CDR2 FQGNSA. DNA of the CDR3: TGTGCCAGCAGTCGTCTGAGCGGAGGTAAAGGCGAGCAGTACTTC. Protein sequence: CASSRLSGGKGEQYF. Looking up the rest from reference TRBV7-2 and TRBJ2-7 gives the full variable domain: GAGVSQSPSNKVTEKGKDVELRCDPISGHTALYWYRQSLGQGLEFLIYFQGNSAPDKSGLPSDRFSAERTGGSVSTLTIQRTQQEDSAVYLCASSRLSGGKGEQYFGPGTRLTVT.

This chain links TRBV9 with TRBJ2-5; 7 bases match TRBD1. The V segment lost 0 bases and the J segment 4 bases; nucleotides outside the gene matches: 6. CDR1 is SGDLS, CDR2 YYNGEE, per germline. CDR3 length: 15 amino acids. CDR3 loop: CASSVGEGARETQYF. The CDR3 nucleotides read TGTGCCAGCAGCGTAGGAGAGGGGGCGCGAGAGACCCAGTACTTC.